Listed below are T cell receptor beta chains from one sample, sequenced in a study of T cell responses to AZD1222 COVID-19 vaccine. Sequenced by immunoSEQ multiplex PCR; TCRdb stores in-frame clones only, minus some. The data hold 90,000 to 120,000 clones, with 87% observed a single time. The sample consisted of peripheral blood, taken 28 days after the second AZD1222 dose. The receptor source for this set is an adult who received the AZD1222 COVID-19 vaccine. CDR3s include the opening cysteine and the closing phenylalanine or tryptophan. A D gene is named only where the DNA matches it firmly. Clone size is shown for a subset of rows, as once, few, many or a class of expanded clone.

TRBD2	.	TRBJ2-7	TRBV7-6	TGTGCCAGCAGCTTAGGAGGGACTAGCGGGACGCCCTACGAGCAGTACTTC	CASSLGGTSGTPYEQYF
TRBD1	.	TRBJ1-3	TRBV5-6	TGTGCCAGCAGCCTACGACAGGGCCCTTCTGGAAACACCATATATTTT	CASSLRQGPSGNTIYF
.	once	TRBJ1-5	TRBV7-6	TGTGCCAGCAGCTTACTTCGTAACGACCCCTGGGGCCAGCATTTT	CASSLLRNDPWGQHF
.	few	TRBJ2-3	TRBV6-4	TGTGCCAGCAGTTTCTCGGCGGGGAGCACAGATACGCAGTATTTT	CASSFSAGSTDTQYF
.	few	TRBJ1-5	TRBV9	TGTGCCAGCAGCCCCAGACCCAATCAGCCCCAGCATTTT	CASSPRPNQPQHF
.	few	TRBJ1-6	TRBV28	TGTGCCAGCAGTCCCCCCGTCTGGCAGGCAAGCTCCTATAATTCACCCCTCCACTTT	CASSPPVWQASSYNSPLHF
TRBD2	.	TRBJ2-3	TRBV24-1	TGTGCCACCAGTGAACAACTAGCGGGAGTTTTTACAGATACGCAGTATTTT	CATSEQLAGVFTDTQYF
.	.	TRBJ1-5	TRBV28	TGTGCCAGCAGTTTTAGGGTCAGGGGCCTTAATCAGCCCCAGCATTTT	CASSFRVRGLNQPQHF
.	few	TRBJ2-2	TRBV4-2	TGTGCCAGCAGCCAAGTAGGCGAGCGGCTGTTTTTT	CASSQVGERLFF
.	.	TRBJ2-2	TRBV5-4	TGTGCCAGCAGCTTCCAAATGGCCGGGGAGCTGTTTTTT	CASSFQMAGELFF
.	.	TRBJ1-1	TRBV18	TGTGCCAGCATCCTCGAAGGGTCGAACACTGAAGCTTTCTTT	CASILEGSNTEAFF